This entry lists 6 T cell receptor beta chains sequenced from one sample in a study of cytomegalovirus exposure and HLA in healthy donors. Sequencing was performed with immunoSEQ multiplex PCR; in TCRdb, only in-frame clones are kept and a portion is missing. Of about 190,000 clones in the sample, roughly 83% were seen once. The sample comprised PBMCs. These TCRs come from a woman between 18 and 29 years old in good health and CMV-seronegative.

The chain is built from TRBV28 and TRBJ2-3, with 8 bases fitting TRBD2. The CDR3 length is 17 residues. Trimming took 1 base from V and 0 from J; bases not matched to a gene: 6. The germline V gene encodes CDR1 MDHEN and CDR2 SYDVKM. CDR3 DNA sequence: TGTGCCAGCAGTTTATACGGGAGGGCTACTAGCACAGATACGCAGTATTTT. It translates to CASSLYGRATSTDTQYF.

The V gene is TRBV2, the J gene TRBJ2-1, with D perhaps matching TRBD1 (5 bases). The CDR3 has 12 residues. The germline V gene encodes CDR1 SNHLY and CDR2 FYNNEI. The germline V and J ends were trimmed by 4 bases and 9 bases, with 10 bases remaining between them. The CDR3: CASSVGASEQFF. DNA of the CDR3: TGTGCCAGCAGTGTTGGGGCCAGTGAGCAGTTCTTC.

The chain recombines TRBV11-2 with TRBJ2-1; D not resolved. The germline V gene has CDR1 SGHAT and CDR2 FQNNGV. V shed 1 base and J shed 10 bases, with 17 bases lying between them. This CDR3 is built from 15 residues. The CDR3 region has the DNA TGTGCCAGCAGCTTAGTTCCAGGTGCCACTCGGGAGCAGTTCTTC. It yields the protein CASSLVPGATREQFF.

The chain joins TRBV5-8 to TRBJ1-2; perhaps TRBD1 as D (6 bases). There are 14 residues in the CDR3. With 4 bases removed from V and 8 bases from J, the gap between germline ends came to 18 bases. In germline, CDR1 is SGHTS, CDR2 YDEGEE. CDR3 region: CASSAPGAGEGYTF. CDR3 in DNA: TGTGCCAGCAGCGCCCCAGGGGCTGGCGAGGGCTACACCTTC.

The V gene is TRBV28, the J gene TRBJ2-4, with D tentatively TRBD2 (5 bases). The CDR3 covers 15 residues. Per the germline V gene, CDR1 is MDHEN and CDR2 is SYDVKM. Trimming left V 2 bases short and J 0 bases short, with 8 bases between. The CDR3 coding sequence is TGTGCCAGCAGTTTAGGGAGTGAAGCCAAAAACATTCAGTACTTC. Encoded protein: CASSLGSEAKNIQYF.

The rearrangement joins TRBV2 to TRBJ1-1, with TRBD1 matching 9 bases. Per germline, CDR1 SNHLY and CDR2 FYNNEI. The CDR3 consists of 15 residues. V lost 5 bases to trimming and J lost 3 bases; unmatched junction nucleotides: 7. DNA for the CDR3: TGTGCCAGCAGTCGACAGGGGGGCGGGGACACTGAAGCTTTCTTT. Residues: CASSRQGGGDTEAFF.